This TCR beta chain is from a study of blood T cell repertoires in COVID-19. Across the whole study: From T cells, B-cell-depleted T cells, or PBMCs came the material, which was cDNA or gDNA.

Seattle's cohort entered during active infection and was followed longitudinally. Per the original data handling: The authors estimated nucleated cell counts from reference gene primer amplification. TCRdb keeps only in-frame clones here, not all; method: immunoSEQ multiplex PCR. V, J and clone size reflect that table, while D and trimming were determined from the DNA. The data hold approximately 40,000 clones, with approximately 90% observed a single time. The sample consisted of peripheral blood. The TCR comes from a man aged 35-49 years with COVID-19, enrolled during active disease.

The DNA for the CDR3 is TGTGCCACCTGGCCAGGGGGAGTTTCAGATACGCAGTATTTT. It yields the protein CATWPGGVSDTQYF. The chain is built from TRBV19 and TRBJ2-3, with TRBD1 matching over 7 bases. The V and J ends lost 10 bases and 4 bases, in that order; junction bases with no gene match: 11. The CDR3 runs to 14 residues. The germline gives CDR1 LNHDA, CDR2 SQIVND (reference sequence).